This entry lists 25 T cell receptor beta chains sequenced from one sample in a study of tumor-infiltrating lymphocytes in primary liver carcinoma. Total RNA (around 0.45 ug) served as template for TCR beta cDNA synthesis primed by a constant-region primer. Nested multiplex PCR, run for three rounds with slightly modified ARM-PCR, yielded TCR beta libraries. TRBV1-TRBV30 forward primers paired with a C-beta reverse primer drove the first two PCR rounds, 10 cycles each. MiXCR, run by TCRdb on the multiplex PCR reads, gives a single entry per CDR3 protein. The table includes about 84,000 distinct CDR3 sequences, more than 65% detected once. The tissue used was unsorted bulk material of roughly 17-34 mg. RNA and DNA were co-extracted from it with the AllPrep DNA/RNA mini kit. Sequencing used liver tumor tissue from sampling region 1. Regarding subset: tumor region T1, superior pole. Receptors were obtained from a man aged 35 to 55 with primary liver carcinoma and hepatitis B virus infection.

The V call is TRBV29-1, the J call TRBJ1-1, with D maybe TRBD1 (5 bases). The V gene's germline CDR1 is SQVTM and CDR2 ANQGSEA. The length of the CDR3 is 10 residues. DNA of the CDR3: TGCAGGGTTACGGCAGGGGAAGCTTTCTTT. It translates to CRVTAGEAFF.

The sample holds a few counts of this clonotype. A read error may account for a junction end that differs from germline. This chain connects TRBV5-5 to TRBJ2-1, with no clear D. CDR3 length: 15 amino acids. Looked up from germline, CDR1 is SGHKS and CDR2 is YYEKEE (reference sequence). Here the CDR3 DNA reads TGTGCCAGCAGCTGGAGTGATAGCACCTACAATGAGCTGTTCTTC. Protein: CASSWSDSTYNELFF.

Notes on this clonotype: The junction shows a germline mismatch at one end, possibly a read error. This sequence joins TRBV6-2 or TRBV6-3 and TRBJ2-6; TRBD2 matches at 9 bases. The CDR3 is 17 amino acids. In germline, CDR1 is MNHEY, CDR2 SVGEGT. The CDR3 DNA reads TGTACCAGCAGTTGGGCCGCGGGAGGGAGTGGGGCCGACGTCCTGACTTTC. Translation gives CTSSWAAGGSGADVLTF.

As regards this clonotype: Just one base apart from a much larger clone, this may be a read error. J is TRBJ2-2 and V is TRBV5-5, with D possibly called TRBD1 or TRBD2 (5 bases each). This CDR3 region has 13 residues. The V and J ends lost 6 bases and 5 bases respectively, with 11 bases between them. Germline values: CDR1 SGHKS, CDR2 YYEKEE (reference sequence). CDR3 loop: CASTAGATGELFF. The DNA for the CDR3 is TGTGCCAGCACCGCCGGGGCAACCGGGGAGCTGTTTTTT.

This sequence joins TRBV6-1 and TRBJ2-7, with D unresolved. This CDR3 is 15 amino acids long. V lost 4 bases, J lost 0 bases, and 13 bases lay in between. The germline V gene has CDR1 MNHNS and CDR2 SASEGT. The CDR3 reads CASSGTVRSSYEQYF. The CDR3 bases are TGTGCCAGCAGTGGAACCGTGAGGTCCTCCTACGAGCAGTACTTC.

A note on this clonotype: An end of the junction differs from the germline gene, which may be a read error. CDR3 region: CASSQDGTDKAGGDF. CDR3 bases: TGCGCCAGCAGTCAAGATGGCACCGACAAGGCCGGAGGGGATTTT. The chain uses TRBV4-1 and TRBJ2-3; a possible D gene is TRBD2 (6 bases). This CDR3 contains 15 residues. Germline V CDR1 and CDR2: MGHRA, YSYEKL.

This clonotype was found a few times. Germline is not matched at one junction end, which may reflect a read error. V is TRBV11-2 and J is TRBJ2-1, with D maybe TRBD1 (5 bases). This CDR3 is built from 13 residues. Germline V gene data show CDR1 as SGHAT and CDR2 as FQNNGV. CDR3 protein: CASRPTGRGEHFF. The CDR3 nucleotides are TGTGCCAGCAGACCCACAGGTCGCGGTGAGCACTTCTTC. Full variable domain (missing parts from reference TRBV11-2 and TRBJ2-1): EAGVAQSPRYKIIEKRQSVAFWCNPISGHATLYWYQQILGQGPKLLIQFQNNGVVDDSQLPKDRFSAERLKGVDSTLKIQPAKLEDSAVYLCASRPTGRGEHFFGPGTRLTVL.

There are a few counts of this clonotype. The junction shows a germline mismatch at one end, possibly a read error. The chain couples TRBV6-5 to TRBJ2-1, with D unclear. Germline-derived CDR1 and CDR2 are MNHEY and SVGAGI. The CDR3 consists of 13 residues. In nucleotides, the CDR3 is TGTGCCAGCAGCAAGGCAGGCAACAATGTGCAGTTCTTC. Amino acid sequence: CASSKAGNNVQFF.

A note on this clonotype: A junction boundary mismatches the germline segment, possibly from a read error. This chain uses TRBV6-1 with TRBJ2-7, with 7 bases lining up with TRBD1. CDR1 and CDR2 (germline): MNHNS, SASEGT. CDR3 size: 12 residues. CDR3 in amino acids: CASTSTGYEQCF. In nucleotides, the CDR3 is TGTGCCAGCACTTCGACAGGGTACGAGCAGTGTTTC.

A word on this clonotype: It may be a read error: a sequence one base away is much more abundant. The V gene is TRBV28, the J gene TRBJ2-7; 10 bases are a match to TRBD2. The CDR3 runs to 13 residues. Germline trimming cut 11 bases from V and 6 bases from J; bases unmatched to any gene: 10. The germline gives CDR1 MDHEN, CDR2 SYDVKM. As DNA, the CDR3 is TGTGCCTGTTTAGCGGGAGGTTTGGGCGAGCAGTACTTC. This gives the protein CACLAGGLGEQYF.

The sample holds one count of this clonotype. The V call is TRBV4-1, the J call TRBJ2-3, with 7 bases fitting TRBD1. Per the germline V gene, CDR1 is MGHRA and CDR2 is YSYEKL. The CDR3 sequence is 14 residues long. The ends lost 4 bases at V and 7 bases at J; junction bases unmatched: 8. CDR3 coding DNA: TGCGCCAGCAGCCCAACAGGGGACATATATACGCAGTATTTT. This codes for CASSPTGDIYTQYF.

This clonotype has ten or more counts. The chain uses TRBV28 and TRBJ2-5, with TRBD1 matching 8 bases. Germline CDR1 reads MDHEN; CDR2 reads SYDVKM. CDR3 length: 16 amino acids. V lost 6 bases and J lost 0; bases outside the gene matches: 9. The CDR3 bases are TGTGCCAGCAGATTGTCAGGGGGCGTGTACCAAGAGACCCAGTACTTC. Protein product: CASRLSGGVYQETQYF.

Regarding this clonotype: The CDR3 end shows no conserved phenylalanine or tryptophan, and so a read error is likely. This chain links TRBV5-1 with TRBJ2-1; 14 bases agree with TRBD2. This CDR3 is built from 17 residues. Germline V gene data show CDR1 as SGHRS and CDR2 as YFSETQ. CDR3 amino acids: CANSLEGLAGASNEQFI. In DNA form, the CDR3 reads TGCGCCAACAGCTTGGAGGGACTAGCGGGAGCTAGCAATGAGCAGTTCATC.

Regarding this clonotype: No conserved phenylalanine or tryptophan is present at the end of the CDR3, so a read error is the likely explanation. This sequence joins TRBV28 and TRBJ2-3; TRBD2 agrees at 8 bases. CDR1 is MDHEN, CDR2 SYDVKM, per germline. With 4 bases clipped from V and 2 bases from J, the junction kept 5 bases outside the gene matches. The CDR3 has 15 residues. This chain's CDR3 is CASSSAGVDTDTQYC. The CDR3 DNA follows: TGTGCCAGCAGTTCAGCGGGGGTTGACACAGATACGCAGTATTGT.

The V and J genes are TRBV29-1 and TRBJ2-5, with TRBD2 matching over 14 bases. The CDR3 spans 16 residues. CDR1 and CDR2 from the germline V gene are SQVTM and ANQGSEA. Losses at the gene ends were 6 bases for V and 7 bases for J; bases not matched to a gene: 13. This CDR3 reads CSVDSGTSGSMGTQYF. In nucleotides, the CDR3 is TGCAGCGTCGATAGTGGGACTAGCGGGAGTATGGGGACCCAGTACTTC.

In regard to this clonotype: An end of the junction does not agree with germline; a read error may underlie this. CDR3 sequence: CANSGQGTDRQYF. DNA of the CDR3: TGTGCCAACAGTGGACAGGGGACAGATAGGCAGTATTTT. This chain connects TRBV6-1 to TRBJ2-3; 9 bases line up with TRBD1. CDR1 is MNHNS, CDR2 SASEGT, per germline. The CDR3 extends over 13 amino acids.

Remarks on this clonotype: It may be a read error: a sequence one base away is much more abundant. The chain combines TRBV30 with TRBJ2-7; D gene uncertain. The CDR3 runs 11 residues. Germline loops: CDR1 GTSNPN, CDR2 SVGIG (reference sequence). CDR3 sequence reads: CAWSPAYVQYF. The CDR3 DNA reads TGTGCCTGGAGTCCGGCCTACGTGCAGTACTTC.

Of note for this clonotype: Germline is not matched at one junction end, which may reflect a read error. This chain uses TRBV4-1 with TRBJ1-5; D not certain. Germline-derived CDR1 and CDR2 are MGHRA and YSYEKL. The CDR3 spans 13 residues. CDR3 amino acids: CASSQVSSQPQHF. The DNA for the CDR3 is TGCGCTAGCAGCCAAGTGAGCAGTCAGCCCCAGCATTTT.

This clonotype was seen repeatedly, ten times or more. The rearrangement links TRBV12-3 or TRBV12-4 to TRBJ1-1; D is unclear. This CDR3 region has 12 residues. The germline V and J ends were trimmed by 4 bases and 4 bases, with 7 bases remaining between them. The CDR3 coding sequence is TGTGCCAGCAGTTCGCCGAGCACTGAAGCTTTCTTT. Protein: CASSSPSTEAFF.

For this clonotype: This may stem from a read error, because a much larger clone lies one nucleotide away. The chain employs TRBV7-9 and TRBJ2-1; 13 bases are a match to TRBD2. This CDR3 has 17 residues. Germline V gives CDR1 SEHNR, CDR2 FQNEAQ (reference sequence). V was clipped by 5 bases and J by 4 bases; unmatched bases: 8. The CDR3 region has the DNA TGTGCCAGCAGCCCCCGATGGACTAGCGGGGGATACAATGAGCAGTTCTTC. It translates to CASSPRWTSGGYNEQFF.

Comments on this clonotype: A read error may explain this, as a much larger clone is one base away. This sequence joins TRBV28 and TRBJ1-3; unclear D gene. The CDR3 runs to 13 residues. CDR1 MDHEN and CDR2 SYDVKM come from the germline V gene. The CDR3 coding sequence is TGTGCCAGCAGTTTCGGATACAAGAACATCATATATTTT. It yields the protein CASSFGYKNIIYF.

About this clonotype itself: The junction and the germline gene differ at one end; a read error may be behind it. The chain is built from TRBV6-4 and TRBJ1-2, with D possibly TRBD1 on 6 matching bases. This CDR3 is 13 amino acids long. The germline gives CDR1 MRHNA, CDR2 SNTAGT. CDR3 amino acids: CASITTGTHDYSF. The DNA of the CDR3 is TGTGCCAGCATTACTACAGGGACCCATGACTACAGCTTC.

About this clonotype itself: Being one base from a much bigger clone, this may be a read error. The CDR3 reads CASSLTQVWPQHF. CDR3 nucleotides: TGTGCCAGCAGCTTGACACAGGTGTGGCCCCAGCATTTT. The chain recombines TRBV5-6 with TRBJ1-5; a weak D match, TRBD1 (5 bases). Deletions cut 1 base from V and 9 bases from J, with 11 bases between. The CDR3 totals 13 residues. Germline CDR1 and CDR2: SGHDT and YYEEEE.

V and J are TRBV6-5 and TRBJ1-1, with D possibly matching TRBD1 (5 bases). V lost 7 bases and J lost 4, with 16 bases in between. Looked up from germline, CDR1 is MNHEY and CDR2 is SVGAGI. This CDR3 has 14 amino acids. CDR3 coding DNA: TGTGCCAGCACTTTACCCGGGACCAGCACTGAAGCTTTCTTT. As protein: CASTLPGTSTEAFF.

V is TRBV28 and J is TRBJ2-3, with 13 bases fitting TRBD2. This CDR3 is built from 16 residues. V lost 6 bases, J lost 5 bases, and 8 bases stayed unmatched. The germline V gene encodes CDR1 MDHEN and CDR2 SYDVKM. CDR3 DNA sequence: TGTGCCAGCAGCCGCGAACTAGCGGGAGGGGTAGATACGCAGTATTTT. It encodes CASSRELAGGVDTQYF.